Described below is a single TCR beta chain sequence and its context. Terminally differentiated effector memory CD45RA+ cells were left out of the naive CD8 fraction, which was CD45RO-negative and positively selected for CCR7. The data derive from a study of shared clonotypes between healthy human individuals. The wider study: For every donor, three CD4 naive, three CD4 memory, two CD8 naive and one CD8 memory plates were used.

Trimming left V 5 bases short and J 9 bases short, with 17 bases between. Germline V lookup: CDR1 MNHEY, CDR2 SVGAGI. This CDR3 comprises 13 residues. The repertoire was sequenced with immunoSEQ multiplex PCR; TCRdb's copy has only in-frame clones and lacks some. The sample has about 2.2 million clones, about 94% seen once. This chain uses TRBV6-5 with TRBJ2-7; the D gene is possibly TRBD2 (5 bases). This clonotype was obtained from a man aged 18 to 30 in good health. Some clones in this sample may be carry-over from other donors' samples. Sample: naive CD8+ T cells from PBMCs. The CDR3 region has the DNA TGTGCCAGCAGTAAAACCTACCACGGGGTGCAGTACTTC. Amino acids: CASSKTYHGVQYF.